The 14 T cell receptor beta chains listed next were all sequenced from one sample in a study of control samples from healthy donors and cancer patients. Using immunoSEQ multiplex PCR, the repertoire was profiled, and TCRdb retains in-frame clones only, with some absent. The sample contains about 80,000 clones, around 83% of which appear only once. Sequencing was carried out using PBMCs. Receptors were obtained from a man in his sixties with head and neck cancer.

CDR3 DNA: TGTGCCTGGAATACAAGGAACACTGAAGCTTTCTTT. Amino acids: CAWNTRNTEAFF. V gene TRBV30 combines with J gene TRBJ1-1; D is undetermined. The CDR3 has 12 residues. Trimming pared 4 bases from V and 1 base from J, leaving 7 bases between. Germline CDR1 is GTSNPN and CDR2 is SVGIG (reference sequence).

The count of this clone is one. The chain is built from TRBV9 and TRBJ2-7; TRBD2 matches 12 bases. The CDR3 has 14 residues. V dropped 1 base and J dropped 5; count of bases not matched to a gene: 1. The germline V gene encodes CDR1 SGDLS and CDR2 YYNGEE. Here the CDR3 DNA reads TGTGCCAGCAGCGTAAGACTAGCGGGAGACGAGCAGTACTTC. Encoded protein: CASSVRLAGDEQYF. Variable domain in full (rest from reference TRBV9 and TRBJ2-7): DSGVTQTPKHLITATGQRVTLRCSPRSGDLSVYWYQQSLDQGLQFLIQYYNGEERAKGNILERFSAQQFPDLHSELNLSSLELGDSALYFCASSVRLAGDEQYFGPGTRLTVT.

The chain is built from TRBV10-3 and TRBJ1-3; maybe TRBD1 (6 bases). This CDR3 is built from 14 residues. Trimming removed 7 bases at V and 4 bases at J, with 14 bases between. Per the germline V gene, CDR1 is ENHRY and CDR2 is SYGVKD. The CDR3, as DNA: TGTGCCATCAACAAGGACAGCGAAGGAAACACCATATATTTT. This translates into CAINKDSEGNTIYF.

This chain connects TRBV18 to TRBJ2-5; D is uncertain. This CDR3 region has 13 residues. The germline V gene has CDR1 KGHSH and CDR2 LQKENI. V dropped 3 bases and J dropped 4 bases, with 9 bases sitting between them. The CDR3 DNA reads TGTGCCAGCTCACCCGGGCCCAGAGAGACCCAGTACTTC. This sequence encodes CASSPGPRETQYF.

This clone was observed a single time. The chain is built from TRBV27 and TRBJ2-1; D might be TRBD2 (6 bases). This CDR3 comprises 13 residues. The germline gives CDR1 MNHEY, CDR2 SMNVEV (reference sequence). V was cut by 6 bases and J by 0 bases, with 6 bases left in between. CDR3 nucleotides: TGTGCCAGCAGGCGGGACTCCTACAATGAGCAGTTCTTC. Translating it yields CASRRDSYNEQFF.

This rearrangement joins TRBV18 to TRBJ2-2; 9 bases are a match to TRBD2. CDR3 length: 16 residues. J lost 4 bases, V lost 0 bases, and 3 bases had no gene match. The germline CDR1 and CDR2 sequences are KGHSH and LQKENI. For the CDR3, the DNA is TGTGCCAGCTCACCACCGGCTAGCGGGGTCACCGGGGAGCTGTTTTTT. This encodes CASSPPASGVTGELFF.

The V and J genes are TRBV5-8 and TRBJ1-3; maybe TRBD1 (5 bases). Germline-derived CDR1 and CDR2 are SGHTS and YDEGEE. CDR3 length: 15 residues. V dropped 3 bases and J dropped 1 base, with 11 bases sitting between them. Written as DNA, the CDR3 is TGTGCCAGCAGCTCCGGATGGGGGTCTGGAAACACCATATATTTT. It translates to CASSSGWGSGNTIYF.

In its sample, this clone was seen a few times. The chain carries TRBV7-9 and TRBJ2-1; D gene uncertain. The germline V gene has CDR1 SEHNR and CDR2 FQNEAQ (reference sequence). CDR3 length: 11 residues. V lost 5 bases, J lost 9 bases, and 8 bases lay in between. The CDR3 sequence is CASSRAFEQFF. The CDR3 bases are TGTGCCAGCAGCCGGGCCTTTGAGCAGTTCTTC.

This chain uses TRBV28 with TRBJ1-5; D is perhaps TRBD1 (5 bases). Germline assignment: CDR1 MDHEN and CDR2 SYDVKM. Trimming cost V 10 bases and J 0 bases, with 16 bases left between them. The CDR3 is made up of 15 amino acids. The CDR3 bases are TGTGCCATCCAGGGCAGGATCTATAGCAATCAGCCCCAGCATTTT. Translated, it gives CAIQGRIYSNQPQHF.

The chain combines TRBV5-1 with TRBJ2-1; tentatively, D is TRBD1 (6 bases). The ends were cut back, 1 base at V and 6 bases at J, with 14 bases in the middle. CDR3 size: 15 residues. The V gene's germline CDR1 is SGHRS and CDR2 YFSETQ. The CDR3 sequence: CASSLTGPMGNEQFF. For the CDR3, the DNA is TGCGCCAGCAGCTTGACAGGGCCCATGGGCAATGAGCAGTTCTTC.

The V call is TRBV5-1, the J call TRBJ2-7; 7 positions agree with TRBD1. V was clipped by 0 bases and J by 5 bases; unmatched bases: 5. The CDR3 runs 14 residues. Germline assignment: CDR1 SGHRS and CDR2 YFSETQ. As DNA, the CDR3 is TGCGCCAGCAGCTTGGAGGGGGCTGAGGACGAGCAGTACTTC. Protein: CASSLEGAEDEQYF.

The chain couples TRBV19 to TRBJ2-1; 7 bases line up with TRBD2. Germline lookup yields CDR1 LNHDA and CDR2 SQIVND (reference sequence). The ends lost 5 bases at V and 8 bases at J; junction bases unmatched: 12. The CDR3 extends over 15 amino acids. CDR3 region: CASSPRAGVSHEQFF. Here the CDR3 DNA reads TGTGCCAGTAGTCCGCGGGCGGGAGTTAGCCATGAGCAGTTCTTC.

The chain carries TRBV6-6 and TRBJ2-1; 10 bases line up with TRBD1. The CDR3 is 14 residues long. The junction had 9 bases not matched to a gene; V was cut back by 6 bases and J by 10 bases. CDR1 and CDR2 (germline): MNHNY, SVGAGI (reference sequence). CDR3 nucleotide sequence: TGTGCCAGCAGCCCGGGACAGGGGCCACCAGAGCAGTTCTTC. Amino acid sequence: CASSPGQGPPEQFF.

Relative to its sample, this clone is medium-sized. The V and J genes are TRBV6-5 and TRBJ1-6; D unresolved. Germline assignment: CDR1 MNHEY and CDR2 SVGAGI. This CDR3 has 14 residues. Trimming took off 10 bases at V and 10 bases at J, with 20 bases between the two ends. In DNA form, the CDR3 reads TGTGCCACTTCAGAAGGTGACGGAGGGTCACCCCTCCACTTT. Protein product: CATSEGDGGSPLHF.